This T cell receptor beta chain originates from a study of T cell responses to AZD1222 COVID-19 vaccine. General study results and limits: Every sample of the repertoires postdated the peak T cell response. Spike-specific TCR breadth and depth grew following two AZD1222 doses.

This CDR3 comprises 14 residues. Per the germline V gene, CDR1 is MNHEY and CDR2 is SVGEGT. The V gene lost 2 bases and the J gene lost 5 bases, with 12 bases spanning the gap. Note on this clone: Its antigen is as yet unknown.

Repertoires were generated with immunoSEQ multiplex PCR, while TCRdb's copy carries only in-frame clones and drops some. The sample holds some 130,000 clones, about 90% seen once. The receptor comes from an adult in good health. The specimen was peripheral blood, collected on day 0 of AZD1222 vaccination. The genes are TRBV6-2 or TRBV6-3 and TRBJ1-1; the D gene is possibly TRBD1 (6 bases). The CDR3 protein is CASSYGERGTEAFF. In nucleotides, the CDR3 is TGTGCCAGCAGTTACGGGGAGAGGGGGACTGAAGCTTTCTTT.